The sequence of this TCR beta chain was determined in a study of cytomegalovirus exposure and HLA in healthy donors. V shed 0 bases and J shed 0 bases, with 9 bases lying between them. The length of the CDR3 is 15 residues. From germline, CDR1 is MNHEY and CDR2 SVGAGI. This clone was detected only once. The antigen is undetermined. The repertoire was sequenced with immunoSEQ multiplex PCR; TCRdb's copy has only in-frame clones and lacks some. Of tens of thousands of clones in the sample, roughly 94% were seen once. Study results and caveats: The study listed 150 to 200 cytomegalovirus-associated TCR beta chains. According to a subsequent analysis, TCR clusters identified in the first cohort showed a tendency to co-occur across the 100 to 150 validation repertoires. There were a few CMV-associated chains whose specificity for CMV antigens was confirmed in vitro.

Donors were drawn from the approximately 130-subject validation cohort, separate from the approximately 670-subject first cohort. The TCR sequence derives from a man younger than 35 in good health and CMV-seropositive. Sequencing used PBMCs. The chain couples TRBV6-5 to TRBJ2-7, with D maybe TRBD2 (5 bases). The CDR3 spells CASSYSPGNSYEQYF. The CDR3 DNA is TGTGCCAGCAGTTACTCTCCCGGGAACTCCTACGAGCAGTACTTC.